Included here is one TCR beta chain sequence, with context. The same CDR3 can be traced to other DNA sequences in this sample. The germline V gene encodes CDR1 SGHTA and CDR2 FQGNSA. The junction had 7 bases not matched to a gene; V was cut back by 4 bases and J by 4 bases. The CDR3 totals 15 residues. Per the study methods: Cell counts per sample came from amplifying reference gene primers. TCRdb's copy holds only in-frame clones and misses some; the assay was immunoSEQ multiplex PCR. V, J and clone size derive from that table, while D and trimming were established from the DNA sequence. The table includes fewer than 250,000 clones, 75% to 85% detected once. The data stem from a study of blood T cell repertoires in COVID-19.

The receptor comes from an older woman with acute or convalescent COVID-19. The source material was peripheral blood. This rearrangement joins TRBV7-2 to TRBJ2-1; 7 nucleotides line up with TRBD1. This CDR3 is CASSSTSGQYNEQFF. The CDR3 DNA reads TGTGCCAGCAGCTCAACATCGGGACAGTACAATGAGCAGTTCTTC.